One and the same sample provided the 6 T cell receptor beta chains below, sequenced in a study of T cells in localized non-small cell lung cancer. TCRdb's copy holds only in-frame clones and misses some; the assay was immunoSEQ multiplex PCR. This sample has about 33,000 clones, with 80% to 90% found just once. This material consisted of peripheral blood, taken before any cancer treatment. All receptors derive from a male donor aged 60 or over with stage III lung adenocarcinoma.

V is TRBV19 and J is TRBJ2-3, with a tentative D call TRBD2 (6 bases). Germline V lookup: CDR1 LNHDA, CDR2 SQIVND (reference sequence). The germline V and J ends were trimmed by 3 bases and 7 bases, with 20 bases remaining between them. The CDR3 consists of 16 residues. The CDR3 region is CASSIGTYGDGYTQYF. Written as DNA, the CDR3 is TGTGCCAGTAGTATTGGGACTTACGGAGATGGATATACGCAGTATTTT.

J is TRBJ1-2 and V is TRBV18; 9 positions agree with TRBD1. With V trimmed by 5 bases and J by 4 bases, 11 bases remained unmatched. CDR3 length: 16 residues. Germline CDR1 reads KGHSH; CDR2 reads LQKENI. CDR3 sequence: CASSIGPGQGRYGYTF. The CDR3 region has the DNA TGTGCCAGCTCAATCGGCCCGGGACAGGGTCGCTATGGCTACACCTTC.

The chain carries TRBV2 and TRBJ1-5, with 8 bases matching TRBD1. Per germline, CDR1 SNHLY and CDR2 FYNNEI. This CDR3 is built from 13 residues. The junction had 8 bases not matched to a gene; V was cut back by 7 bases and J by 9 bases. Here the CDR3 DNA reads TGTGCCAGCACAAGACAGGGGCTGAGGCCCCAGCATTTT. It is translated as CASTRQGLRPQHF.

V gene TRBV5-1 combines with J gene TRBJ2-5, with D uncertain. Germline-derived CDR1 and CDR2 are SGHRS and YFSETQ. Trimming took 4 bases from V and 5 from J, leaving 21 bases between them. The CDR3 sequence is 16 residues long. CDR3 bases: TGCGCCAGCAGCGCCTTTGGGCAGGCCTTTGGGGAGACCCAGTACTTC. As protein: CASSAFGQAFGETQYF.

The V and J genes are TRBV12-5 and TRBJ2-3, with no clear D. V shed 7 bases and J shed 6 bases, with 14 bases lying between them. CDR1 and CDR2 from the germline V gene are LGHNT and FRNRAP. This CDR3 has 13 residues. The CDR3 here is CASDTASIDTQYF. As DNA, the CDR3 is TGTGCTAGTGATACTGCCTCAATTGATACGCAGTATTTT.

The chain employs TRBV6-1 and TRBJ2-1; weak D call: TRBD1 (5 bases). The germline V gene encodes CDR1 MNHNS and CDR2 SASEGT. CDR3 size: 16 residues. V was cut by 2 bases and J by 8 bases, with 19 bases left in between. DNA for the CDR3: TGTGCCAGCAGTGAATGGGGCTCAGCCAACATGGATGAGCAGTTCTTC. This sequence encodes CASSEWGSANMDEQFF.